Presented here are 9 T cell receptor beta chains from one specimen sequenced in a study of CD8+ T cells in alopecia areata. After isolation, RNA underwent reverse transcription to generate cDNA as the sequencing template. Assay: immunoSEQ multiplex PCR; the TCRdb copy retains only in-frame clones and omits some. The sample lists 150,000 to 200,000 clones, around 71% occurring once. Sequences were derived from CD8+ T cells sorted from blood, sampled at week 0. The receptors originated from a human donor with alopecia areata.

This clone was recorded only once. The J gene is TRBJ2-3, the V gene TRBV11-3; D remains unclear. V dropped 2 bases and J dropped 0 bases, with 15 bases sitting between them. Germline CDR1 and CDR2: SGHNT and YENEEA. The CDR3 spans 17 residues. CDR3 residues: CASSLFQAAASTDTQYF. The CDR3 nucleotides are TGTGCCAGCAGCTTATTCCAGGCAGCCGCTAGCACAGATACGCAGTATTTT.

As concerns this clone: The same CDR3 arises from other DNA sequences in this sample as well. The rearrangement joins TRBV29-1 to TRBJ2-1; TRBD1 matches at 7 bases. CDR1 and CDR2 from the germline V gene are SQVTM and ANQGSEA. The CDR3 is 13 residues long. J was trimmed by 3 bases and V by 4 bases; bases with no gene match: 3. CDR3 coding DNA: TGCAGCGTTGTAGGGGGCGGCTACAATGAGCAGTTCTTC. Translated, it gives CSVVGGGYNEQFF.

This clone was detected many times. V gene TRBV7-9 combines with J gene TRBJ2-3; weak D call: TRBD2 (6 bases). V was trimmed by 5 bases and J by 5 bases, leaving 11 bases between them. The CDR3 has 13 residues. CDR1 is SEHNR, CDR2 FQNEAQ, per germline (reference sequence). The CDR3 DNA sequence: TGTGCCAGCAGCGTGGAGGGGATAGATACGCAGTATTTT. This gives the protein CASSVEGIDTQYF.

The genes are TRBV11-3 and TRBJ2-4, with a weak D call TRBD2 (6 bases). V was clipped by 5 bases and J by 0 bases, with 20 bases between them. This CDR3 has 18 residues. The germline CDR1 and CDR2 sequences are SGHNT and YENEEA. The CDR3 here is CASSHYRDSGVAKNIQYF. The CDR3 nucleotides are TGTGCCAGCAGCCATTACCGGGACTCGGGGGTAGCCAAAAACATTCAGTACTTC.

In this sample, this clone turned up a few times. In DNA form, the CDR3 reads TGTGCCAGCAGCGGAAGTTCAGGGGCTGGCTACACCTTC. Amino acids: CASSGSSGAGYTF. V usage is TRBV9 and J usage is TRBJ1-2; D might be TRBD1 (6 bases). V was shortened by 3 bases and J by 7 bases, with 13 bases between the two germline ends. This CDR3 is 13 amino acids long. In germline, CDR1 is SGDLS, CDR2 YYNGEE.

In its sample, this clone was seen once. The junction does not match germline at one end; this may be a read error. The rearrangement joins TRBV29-1 to TRBJ1-2, with 7 nucleotides matching TRBD1. The length of the CDR3 is 13 residues. The germline V gene encodes CDR1 SQVTM and CDR2 ANQGSEA. The CDR3 region is CSVSGTAKYGYTF. The CDR3 DNA sequence: TGCAGCGTCTCCGGGACAGCTAAATATGGCTACACCTTC.

This chain joins TRBV7-8 and TRBJ1-5; the D gene is possibly TRBD1 (6 bases). Trimming stripped 1 base from V and 4 bases from J, with 20 bases between. The germline CDR1 and CDR2 sequences are SGHVS and FQNEAQ. The CDR3 sequence is 18 residues long. The CDR3 is CASSLVGQGISLNQPQHF. Written as DNA, the CDR3 is TGTGCCAGCAGCTTAGTGGGTCAGGGGATAAGTCTTAATCAGCCCCAGCATTTT.

This clone turned up a few times. Relative to the germline gene, one junction end is altered; a read error may explain this. The genes are TRBV29-1 and TRBJ2-7, with TRBD1 as a possible D gene (6 bases). Germline-derived CDR1 and CDR2 are SQVTM and ANQGSEA. This CDR3 is built from 10 residues. The CDR3 coding sequence is TGCAGCGTGGAAACGGGACAAGGAGGCTTC. It yields the protein CSVETGQGGF.

The chain employs TRBV6-5 and TRBJ2-1; TRBD2 matches 9 bases. Germline loops: CDR1 MNHEY, CDR2 SVGAGI. J lost 4 bases, V lost 8 bases, and 3 bases had no gene match. The CDR3 extends over 13 amino acids. The CDR3 region is CASGAGGYNEQFF. The CDR3 nucleotides read TGTGCCAGCGGAGCGGGGGGTTACAATGAGCAGTTCTTC.